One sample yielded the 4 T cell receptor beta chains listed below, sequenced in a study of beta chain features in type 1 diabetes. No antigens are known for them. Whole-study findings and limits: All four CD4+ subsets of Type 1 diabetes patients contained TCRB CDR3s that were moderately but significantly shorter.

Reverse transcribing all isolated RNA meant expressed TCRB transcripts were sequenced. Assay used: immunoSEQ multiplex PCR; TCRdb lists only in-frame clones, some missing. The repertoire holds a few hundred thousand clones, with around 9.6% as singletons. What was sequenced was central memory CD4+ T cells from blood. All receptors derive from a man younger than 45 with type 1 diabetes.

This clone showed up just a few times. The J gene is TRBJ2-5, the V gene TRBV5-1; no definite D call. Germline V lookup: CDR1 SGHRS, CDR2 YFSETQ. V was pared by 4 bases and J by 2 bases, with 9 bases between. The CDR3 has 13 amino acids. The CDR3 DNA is TGCGCCAGCAGCGACCAGGTTCAAGAGACCCAGTACTTC. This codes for CASSDQVQETQYF.

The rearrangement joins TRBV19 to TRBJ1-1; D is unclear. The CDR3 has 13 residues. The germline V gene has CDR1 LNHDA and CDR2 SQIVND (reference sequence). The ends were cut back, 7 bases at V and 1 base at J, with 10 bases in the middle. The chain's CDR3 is CASMWQQNTEAFF. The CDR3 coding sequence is TGTGCCAGTATGTGGCAGCAGAACACTGAAGCTTTCTTT. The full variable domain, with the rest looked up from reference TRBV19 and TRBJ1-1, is DGGITQSPKYLFRKEGQNVTLSCEQNLNHDAMYWYRQDPGQGLRLIYYSQIVNDFQKGDIAEGYSVSREKKESFPLTVTSAQKNPTAFYLCASMWQQNTEAFFGQGTRLTVV.

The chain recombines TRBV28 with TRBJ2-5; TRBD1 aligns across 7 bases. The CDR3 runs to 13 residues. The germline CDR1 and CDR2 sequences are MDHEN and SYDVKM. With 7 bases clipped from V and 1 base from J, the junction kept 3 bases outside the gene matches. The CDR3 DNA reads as TGTGCCAGCATTGGGACAGCCCAAGAGACCCAGTACTTC. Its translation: CASIGTAQETQYF.

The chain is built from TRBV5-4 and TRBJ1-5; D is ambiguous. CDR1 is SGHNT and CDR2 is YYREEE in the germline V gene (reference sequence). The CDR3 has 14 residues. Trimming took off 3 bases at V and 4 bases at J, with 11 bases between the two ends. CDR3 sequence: CASSSETMNQPQHF. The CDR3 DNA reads TGTGCCAGCAGCTCGGAGACAATGAATCAGCCCCAGCATTTT.